The subject of this entry is one T cell receptor beta chain. Its antigen is as yet unknown. These data are taken from a study of T cell responses to AZD1222 COVID-19 vaccine. Study-level results: Spike-wide vaccine-associated CD4 TCRs dominated at 160-218 and 743-854. At study baseline, merely over 5 AZD1222 recipients were seropositive. Repertoire sampling happened only post peak T cell response.

V was cut by 3 bases and J by 7 bases, with 10 bases left in between. There are 13 residues in the CDR3. Germline V gives CDR1 LGHNA, CDR2 YSLEER. Here immunoSEQ multiplex PCR was the method, and the copy in TCRdb shows in-frame clones only, minus some. The data show 110,000 or so clones, around 90% seen once. The V gene is TRBV4-3, the J gene TRBJ1-5; D is perhaps TRBD1 (6 bases). The TCR comes from an adult who received the AZD1222 COVID-19 vaccine. Source: peripheral blood, taken 28 days after the second AZD1222 dose. CDR3 in amino acids: CASSQGAGQPQHF. The CDR3 coding sequence is TGCGCCAGCAGCCAGGGGGCGGGGCAGCCCCAGCATTTT.